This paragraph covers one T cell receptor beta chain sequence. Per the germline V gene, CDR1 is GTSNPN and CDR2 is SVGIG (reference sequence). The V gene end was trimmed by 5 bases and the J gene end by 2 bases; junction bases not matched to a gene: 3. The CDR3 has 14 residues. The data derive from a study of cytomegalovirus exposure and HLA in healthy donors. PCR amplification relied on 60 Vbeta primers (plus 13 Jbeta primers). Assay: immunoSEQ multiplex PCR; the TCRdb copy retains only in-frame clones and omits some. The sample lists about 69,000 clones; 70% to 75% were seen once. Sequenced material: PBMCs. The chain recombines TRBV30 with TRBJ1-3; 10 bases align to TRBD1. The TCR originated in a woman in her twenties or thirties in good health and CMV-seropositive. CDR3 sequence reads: CAWDRGPAGNTIYF. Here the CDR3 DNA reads TGTGCCTGGGACAGGGGGCCTGCTGGAAACACCATATATTTT. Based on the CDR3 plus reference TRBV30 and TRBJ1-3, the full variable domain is SQTIHQWPATLVQPVGSPLSLECTVEGTSNPNLYWYRQAAGRGLQLLFYSVGIGQISSEVPQNLSASRPQDRQFILSSKKLLLSDSGFYLCAWDRGPAGNTIYFGEGSWLTVV.